This TCR beta chain originates from a study of cytomegalovirus exposure and HLA in healthy donors. In the PCR, 60 Vbeta and 13 Jbeta primers were used. Assay: immunoSEQ multiplex PCR; the TCRdb copy retains only in-frame clones and omits some. The sample includes 130,000 to 150,000 clones, 75% to 80% of them seen just once. Germline assignment: CDR1 KGHSH and CDR2 LQKENI. The CDR3 is 15 residues long. V lost 6 bases, J lost 5 bases, and 10 bases stayed unmatched. This clone appeared once. This rearrangement joins TRBV18 to TRBJ2-1, with 7 bases fitting TRBD2. This TCR was sampled from a man aged 18 to 29 in good health and CMV-seronegative. Sequenced input: PBMCs. The CDR3 DNA reads as TGTGCCAGCTCCCGAAAAACTAGCGCCGACAATGAGCAGTTCTTC. Translated: CASSRKTSADNEQFF.